These 20 T cell receptor beta chains were sequenced from one sample in a study of CD8 T cells in ankylosing spondylitis. TCRdb passed the 5' RACE reads through MiXCR, listing each CDR3 protein once. The repertoire holds about 90,000 distinct CDR3 sequences, with about 27% as singletons. Material: blood, either unsorted or a sorted T cell fraction (not recorded which). These receptor sequences come from a male donor with ankylosing spondylitis or in good health (not recorded which).

This chain uses TRBV20-1 with TRBJ2-5, with D perhaps TRBD1 (6 bases). The germline V and J ends were trimmed by 0 bases and 4 bases, with 15 bases remaining between them. Germline V gene lookup returns CDR1 DFQATT and CDR2 SNEGSKA (reference sequence). The CDR3 totals 15 residues. The CDR3 loop is CSARDGAGVGETQYF. The CDR3 nucleotides read TGCAGTGCTAGAGACGGCGCAGGGGTAGGAGAGACCCAGTACTTC.

This clonotype appeared a few times. V gene TRBV29-1 combines with J gene TRBJ2-5; unclear D gene. This CDR3 is 11 amino acids long. The germline V and J ends were trimmed by 7 bases and 5 bases, with 11 bases remaining between them. Germline CDR1 and CDR2: SQVTM and ANQGSEA. In DNA, the CDR3 is TGCAGCGGGGGTGGTGATGAGACCCAGTACTTC. Translating it yields CSGGGDETQYF.

This clonotype was seen a handful of times. The CDR3 sequence is CSADRDSGGDQPQHF. In DNA form, the CDR3 reads TGCAGTGCAGACCGGGACAGTGGGGGGGATCAGCCCCAGCATTTT. The V call is TRBV20-1, the J call TRBJ1-5, with TRBD1 identical over 7 bases. The CDR3 consists of 15 residues. Germline V gene lookup returns CDR1 DFQATT and CDR2 SNEGSKA (reference sequence). J lost 5 bases, V lost 6 bases, and 13 bases had no gene match.

The chain combines TRBV29-1 with TRBJ1-6; TRBD1 might be the D (6 bases). The CDR3 has 10 residues. Looked up from germline, CDR1 is SQVTM and CDR2 is ANQGSEA. The CDR3 DNA sequence: TGCAACAGGGTAGATTCACCCCTCCACTTT. Amino acids: CNRVDSPLHF.

The chain joins TRBV29-1 to TRBJ1-1, with no clear D. The CDR3 runs 10 residues. CDR1 and CDR2 from the germline V gene are SQVTM and ANQGSEA. V lost 4 bases and J lost 10, with 10 bases in between. CDR3 protein: CSVGLSGAFF. CDR3 nucleotides: TGCAGCGTTGGTCTCTCTGGAGCTTTCTTT.

This sequence joins TRBV11-2 and TRBJ2-1, with unresolved D. CDR3 size: 18 residues. The germline V gene encodes CDR1 SGHAT and CDR2 FQNNGV. The ends were cut back, 0 bases at V and 0 bases at J, with 15 bases in the middle. The CDR3 reads CASSLDRGPGPSYNEQFF. The CDR3 nucleotides read TGTGCCAGCAGCTTAGATCGCGGCCCCGGGCCCTCCTACAATGAGCAGTTCTTC.

This clonotype was counted only a few times. V and J are TRBV5-1 and TRBJ1-2, with D unclear. In germline, CDR1 is SGHRS, CDR2 YFSETQ. The CDR3 loop spans 14 amino acids. Trimming took 0 bases from V and 2 from J, leaving 8 bases between them. The CDR3 is CASSLGAENYGYTF. Here the CDR3 DNA reads TGCGCCAGCAGCTTGGGGGCAGAGAACTATGGCTACACCTTC.

This clonotype was seen a handful of times. This rearrangement joins TRBV27 to TRBJ1-6; no definite D call. Germline V gene lookup returns CDR1 MNHEY and CDR2 SMNVEV (reference sequence). V was pared by 2 bases and J by 0 bases, with 8 bases between. The CDR3 spans 16 residues. CDR3 sequence: CASSLAASSYNSPLHF. CDR3 nucleotide sequence: TGTGCCAGCAGTTTAGCAGCTAGCTCCTATAATTCACCCCTCCACTTT.

The V and J genes are TRBV12-3 or TRBV12-4 and TRBJ1-1; D is undetermined. Trimming took 6 bases from V and 2 from J, leaving 13 bases between them. The CDR3 contains 14 residues. CDR3 in amino acids: CASSLSGPNTEAFF. DNA for the CDR3: TGTGCCAGCAGCTTATCCGGCCCCAACACTGAAGCTTTCTTT.

This clonotype has only a few counts. This chain links TRBV18 with TRBJ2-1; D is uncertain. Germline lookup yields CDR1 KGHSH and CDR2 LQKENI. The ends were cut back, 3 bases at V and 0 bases at J, with 9 bases in the middle. This CDR3 has 15 residues. Written as DNA, the CDR3 is TGTGCCAGCTCACCTCTAGGTAGCTCCTACAATGAGCAGTTCTTC. Residues: CASSPLGSSYNEQFF.

This clonotype has a handful of counts. The rearrangement links TRBV7-9 to TRBJ2-1, with 7 bases matching TRBD1. CDR1 SEHNR and CDR2 FQNEAQ come from the germline V gene (reference sequence). This CDR3 has 14 amino acids. The junction had 9 bases not matched to a gene; V was cut back by 7 bases and J by 6 bases. The CDR3 protein is CASIKDRVGNEQFF. CDR3 bases: TGTGCCAGCATCAAAGACAGGGTGGGCAATGAGCAGTTCTTC.

The table lists this clonotype with a few counts. The rearrangement joins TRBV20-1 to TRBJ1-2; no reliable D call. V was shortened by 5 bases and J by 3 bases, with 7 bases between the two germline ends. This CDR3 contains 11 residues. Germline loops: CDR1 DFQATT, CDR2 SNEGSKA (reference sequence). CDR3 coding DNA: TGCAGTGCTTCCAGATACTATGGCTACACCTTC. Protein sequence: CSASRYYGYTF.

This clonotype was found a few times. V and J are TRBV7-8 and TRBJ1-4, with D uncertain. The CDR3 has 11 amino acids. The V gene lost 1 base and the J gene lost 8 bases, with 2 bases spanning the gap. Germline V CDR1 and CDR2: SGHVS, FQNEAQ. The CDR3, as DNA: TGTGCCAGCAGCTTAGTCGAAAAACTGTTTTTT. This sequence encodes CASSLVEKLFF.

The rearrangement joins TRBV6-1 to TRBJ1-2; no clear D gene. Between the trimmed V and J ends, which lost 7 bases and 4 bases, there was a span of 10 bases. The CDR3 consists of 12 residues. The germline gives CDR1 MNHNS, CDR2 SASEGT. CDR3 DNA: TGTGCCAGCACTTACAGAAGCTATGGCTACACCTTC. Amino acids: CASTYRSYGYTF.

This clonotype was found a few times. The rearrangement joins TRBV11-2 to TRBJ2-3; no clear D gene. Germline V CDR1 and CDR2: SGHAT, FQNNGV. V gave up 3 bases and J gave up 2 bases, with 3 bases separating them. The CDR3 spans 12 residues. The CDR3 here is CASSFNTDTQYF. In nucleotides, the CDR3 is TGTGCCAGCAGCTTCAACACAGATACGCAGTATTTT.

This clonotype turned up a few times. The chain combines TRBV5-1 with TRBJ2-2; no definite D call. This CDR3 comprises 15 residues. Looked up from germline, CDR1 is SGHRS and CDR2 is YFSETQ. The ends were cut back, 5 bases at V and 0 bases at J, with 11 bases in the middle. The chain's CDR3 is CASSLPPSNTGELFF. DNA for the CDR3: TGCGCCAGCAGTCTCCCGCCTTCGAACACCGGGGAGCTGTTTTTT.

The V gene is TRBV7-2, the J gene TRBJ2-5; no reliable D call. CDR1 is SGHTA and CDR2 is FQGNSA in the germline V gene. V was cut by 2 bases and J by 5 bases, with 3 bases left in between. This CDR3 is built from 11 residues. The CDR3 region has the DNA TGTGCCAGCAGCTTATACGAGACCCAGTACTTC. This gives the protein CASSLYETQYF.

This clonotype was found a few times. The chain has TRBV7-9 and TRBJ1-1; D might be TRBD1 (6 bases). The V end was cut by 7 bases, the J end by 0 bases, with 15 bases between. CDR3 length: 15 residues. Germline V CDR1 and CDR2: SEHNR, FQNEAQ (reference sequence). CDR3 nucleotide sequence: TGTGCCAGCACCGAACCCCGGGGGCTGAACACTGAAGCTTTCTTT. It codes for CASTEPRGLNTEAFF.

V usage is TRBV7-9 and J usage is TRBJ1-2; tentative D call: TRBD1 (5 bases). V shed 2 bases and J shed 7 bases, with 17 bases lying between them. The CDR3 totals 15 residues. From germline, CDR1 is SEHNR and CDR2 FQNEAQ (reference sequence). The CDR3 DNA is TGTGCCAGCAGCTTAAGAGCGGGTCAGGGAGGTGGCTACACCTTC. Its protein product is CASSLRAGQGGGYTF. Drawing the rest from reference TRBV7-9 and TRBJ1-2, the complete variable domain is DTGVSQNPRHKITKRGQNVTFRCDPISEHNRLYWYRQTLGQGPEFLTYFQNEAQLEKSRLLSDRFSAERPKGSFSTLEIQRTEQGDSAMYLCASSLRAGQGGGYTFGSGTRLTVV.

This clonotype was seen a handful of times. This rearrangement joins TRBV5-1 to TRBJ2-7; the match to TRBD1 covers 9 bases. Germline-derived CDR1 and CDR2 are SGHRS and YFSETQ. Losses at the gene ends were 1 base for V and 4 bases for J; bases not matched to a gene: 9. The CDR3 runs to 16 residues. CDR3 in DNA: TGCGCCAGCAGCTTGTGGTCGGGACAGGGCCATTACGAGCAGTACTTC. Amino acids: CASSLWSGQGHYEQYF. Full variable domain (remainder filled in from reference TRBV5-1 and TRBJ2-7): KAGVTQTPRYLIKTRGQQVTLSCSPISGHRSVSWYQQTPGQGLQFLFEYFSETQRNKGNFPGRFSGRQFSNSRSEMNVSTLELGDSALYLCASSLWSGQGHYEQYFGPGTRLTVT.